Listed here are 27 T cell receptor beta chains from one sample, sequenced in a study of T cells after yellow fever vaccination. TCRdb re-called the 5' RACE reads with MiXCR, one entry per CDR3 protein. Of a few hundred thousand distinct CDR3 sequences listed, 8.1% were seen once; the top ten hold roughly 18%. The specimen was PBMCs, collected about 41 days after the first yellow fever vaccination. These receptors all stem from a man between 18 and 35 years old who received the YFV17D yellow fever vaccine.

This clonotype was counted only a few times. The V call is TRBV20-1, the J call TRBJ2-7; no definite D call. Germline V gene data show CDR1 as DFQATT and CDR2 as SNEGSKA (reference sequence). The V end was cut by 0 bases, the J end by 6 bases, with 9 bases between. This CDR3 region has 12 residues. The CDR3 DNA is TGCAGTGCTAGAGAGACGGCGCCCGAGCAGTACTTC. Translated: CSARETAPEQYF.

The chain recombines TRBV20-1 with TRBJ1-5; D remains unclear. V lost 7 bases, J lost 4 bases, and 11 bases lay in between. The length of the CDR3 is 12 residues. Germline V gene lookup returns CDR1 DFQATT and CDR2 SNEGSKA (reference sequence). The DNA for the CDR3 is TGCAGTGTAACCGGGCCAAATCAGCCCCAGCATTTT. Protein sequence: CSVTGPNQPQHF.

The chain uses TRBV28 and TRBJ1-4; 9 bases line up with TRBD1. Germline values: CDR1 MDHEN, CDR2 SYDVKM. CDR3 size: 13 residues. After removal of 6 bases from V and 12 bases from J, the junction contained 8 bases not matched to a gene. This CDR3 is CASSLGQGWELFF. The CDR3 nucleotides are TGTGCCAGCAGCCTCGGACAGGGGTGGGAACTGTTTTTT.

This clonotype was detected only a few times. The V call is TRBV20-1, the J call TRBJ1-4; D is unresolved. The CDR3 totals 15 residues. The germline V and J ends were trimmed by 4 bases and 0 bases, with 12 bases remaining between them. Germline values: CDR1 DFQATT, CDR2 SNEGSKA (reference sequence). CDR3 DNA: TGCAGTGCTACTAGTCCGGGATCAACTAATGAAAAACTGTTTTTT. Protein sequence: CSATSPGSTNEKLFF.

This clonotype occurred a few times. The V gene is TRBV5-6, the J gene TRBJ1-5; possible D gene TRBD1, 6 bases. The germline V and J ends were trimmed by 4 bases and 5 bases, with 19 bases remaining between them. Germline-derived CDR1 and CDR2 are SGHDT and YYEEEE. The CDR3 contains 16 residues. The CDR3 protein is CASSRRVGGIYQPQHF. The DNA of the CDR3 is TGTGCCAGCAGCCGAAGGGTAGGGGGAATATATCAGCCCCAGCATTTT.

The chain links TRBV2 to TRBJ2-2; perhaps TRBD1 as D (6 bases). In germline, CDR1 is SNHLY, CDR2 FYNNEI. This CDR3 comprises 15 residues. Deletions cut 7 bases from V and 2 bases from J, with 14 bases between. This CDR3 reads CASTAGTLNTGELFF. CDR3 coding DNA: TGTGCCAGCACTGCCGGGACACTAAACACCGGGGAGCTGTTTTTT.

V and J are TRBV29-1 and TRBJ1-1; unclear D gene. Germline V CDR1 and CDR2: SQVTM, ANQGSEA. This CDR3 is built from 13 residues. Trimming shortened V by 0 bases and J by 5 bases, and 10 bases separated the two germline ends. CDR3 in DNA: TGCAGCGTTGAAGAAGGTATCCGGACTGAAGCTTTCTTT. Residues: CSVEEGIRTEAFF. The full variable domain, with the rest looked up from reference TRBV29-1 and TRBJ1-1, is SAVISQKPSRDICQRGTSLTIQCQVDSQVTMMFWYRQQPGQSLTLIATANQGSEATYESGFVIDKFPISRPNLTFSTLTVSNMSPEDSSIYLCSVEEGIRTEAFFGQGTRLTVV.

This clonotype has only a few counts. The genes are TRBV28 and TRBJ1-4; D remains unclear. V lost 5 bases and J lost 7, with 8 bases in between. The germline CDR1 and CDR2 sequences are MDHEN and SYDVKM. The length of the CDR3 is 12 residues. The CDR3 nucleotides read TGTGCCAGCAGTCCCCTCCTTGAAAAACTGTTTTTT. It specifies CASSPLLEKLFF.

J is TRBJ2-7 and V is TRBV28; D might be TRBD1 (7 bases). The CDR3 sequence is 12 residues long. Looked up from germline, CDR1 is MDHEN and CDR2 is SYDVKM. CDR3 DNA sequence: TGTGCAACAACAGGGGAGGCCTACGAGCAGTACTTC. The encoded protein is CATTGEAYEQYF.

This clonotype was observed a few times. This CDR3 reads CASSFDRGNTGELFF. The CDR3, as DNA: TGTGCCAGCAGCTTCGACAGGGGAAACACCGGGGAGCTGTTTTTT. The rearrangement joins TRBV7-2 to TRBJ2-2; 8 bases align to TRBD1. This CDR3 comprises 15 residues. J was trimmed by 2 bases and V by 3 bases; bases with no gene match: 2. Germline V gene sequence: CDR1 SGHTA, CDR2 FQGNSA. Supplemented by reference TRBV7-2 and TRBJ2-2, the full variable domain reads GAGVSQSPSNKVTEKGKDVELRCDPISGHTALYWYRQSLGQGLEFLIYFQGNSAPDKSGLPSDRFSAERTGGSVSTLTIQRTQQEDSAVYLCASSFDRGNTGELFFGEGSRLTVL.

This clonotype showed up just a few times. The CDR3 coding sequence is TGTGCCAGCAGCCCCGGGACAGACTACATGAACACTGAAGCTTTCTTT. Translated, it gives CASSPGTDYMNTEAFF. This sequence joins TRBV7-3 and TRBJ1-1; 7 bases agree with TRBD1. Germline V gene sequence: CDR1 SGHTA, CDR2 FQGTGA. Unmatched junction bases numbered 9, after V lost 5 bases and J lost 0 bases. This CDR3 is 16 amino acids long.

The chain joins TRBV5-4 to TRBJ1-1; weak D call: TRBD1 (5 bases). Looked up from germline, CDR1 is SGHNT and CDR2 is YYREEE (reference sequence). V was trimmed by 5 bases and J by 1 base, leaving 15 bases between them. This CDR3 spans 15 amino acids. CDR3 loop: CASSLGPNTNTEAFF. The CDR3 coding sequence is TGTGCCAGCAGTCTGGGACCGAACACGAACACTGAAGCTTTCTTT.

The table lists this clonotype with a few counts. This chain connects TRBV6-2 or TRBV6-3 to TRBJ2-2; D is undetermined. The CDR3 is made up of 14 amino acids. Looked up from germline, CDR1 is MNHEY and CDR2 is SVGEGT. Trimming pared 1 base from V and 5 bases from J, leaving 8 bases between. CDR3 sequence reads: CASSYYGRTGELFF. The DNA of the CDR3 is TGTGCCAGCAGTTACTATGGAAGAACCGGGGAGCTGTTTTTT.

The chain combines TRBV7-2 with TRBJ2-7; 7 nucleotides line up with TRBD2. Germline-derived CDR1 and CDR2 are SGHTA and FQGNSA. V lost 5 bases to trimming and J lost 2 bases; unmatched junction nucleotides: 6. This CDR3 comprises 14 residues. CDR3 loop: CASSIIRGAYEQYF. The CDR3 DNA follows: TGTGCCAGCAGCATCATCCGGGGGGCCTACGAGCAGTACTTC.

This clonotype was counted ten times or more. The genes are TRBV5-1 and TRBJ2-5; a weak D match, TRBD2 (6 bases). V gave up 0 bases and J gave up 4 bases, with 7 bases separating them. The V gene's germline CDR1 is SGHRS and CDR2 YFSETQ. This CDR3 is built from 13 residues. DNA of the CDR3: TGCGCCAGCAGCTTGGGACTAGGAGAGACCCAGTACTTC. Protein: CASSLGLGETQYF.

In its sample, this clonotype was seen many times. Written as DNA, the CDR3 is TGTGCCAGCAGCTTTAGCGGGGGGGCCTCCTACAATGAGCAGTTCTTC. Translation gives CASSFSGGASYNEQFF. The chain links TRBV7-9 to TRBJ2-1; 11 positions match TRBD2. The germline V gene encodes CDR1 SEHNR and CDR2 FQNEAQ (reference sequence). This CDR3 is 16 amino acids long. The V segment lost 3 bases and the J segment 0 bases; nucleotides outside the gene matches: 1. Together with reference TRBV7-9 and TRBJ2-1, the CDR3 gives the full variable domain: DTGVSQNPRHKITKRGQNVTFRCDPISEHNRLYWYRQTLGQGPEFLTYFQNEAQLEKSRLLSDRFSAERPKGSFSTLEIQRTEQGDSAMYLCASSFSGGASYNEQFFGPGTRLTVL.

The chain has TRBV6-2 or TRBV6-3 and TRBJ2-3; the D gene is possibly TRBD2 (6 bases). This CDR3 region has 21 residues. V shed 7 bases and J shed 0 bases, with 32 bases lying between them. CDR1 is MNHEY and CDR2 is SVGEGT in the germline V gene. This chain's CDR3 is CASKFPNVETVRTISTDTQYF. In DNA form, the CDR3 reads TGTGCCAGCAAATTCCCAAACGTCGAAACCGTAAGGACTATCAGCACAGATACGCAGTATTTT.

The chain combines TRBV4-1 with TRBJ2-1; D is undetermined. CDR3 length: 15 amino acids. Trimming left V 4 bases short and J 6 bases short, with 16 bases between. Per the germline V gene, CDR1 is MGHRA and CDR2 is YSYEKL. The CDR3 reads CASSRPGFGTNEQFF. DNA for the CDR3: TGCGCCAGCAGCCGACCCGGGTTTGGAACCAATGAGCAGTTCTTC.

This clonotype turned up a few times. The chain carries TRBV20-1 and TRBJ1-1; 9 bases line up with TRBD1. V gave up 0 bases and J gave up 3 bases; unmatched junction bases: 5. Germline V gives CDR1 DFQATT, CDR2 SNEGSKA (reference sequence). CDR3 length: 15 amino acids. CDR3 protein: CSARDPTGGYTEAFF. The CDR3 nucleotides read TGCAGTGCTAGAGACCCGACAGGGGGTTACACTGAAGCTTTCTTT.

This clonotype was observed a few times. V gene TRBV14 combines with J gene TRBJ2-5; D may match TRBD1 or TRBD2 (5 bases each). The CDR3 sequence is 12 residues long. V lost 0 bases and J lost 11, with 10 bases in between. Germline-derived CDR1 and CDR2 are SGHDN and FVKESK. The CDR3 DNA reads as TGTGCCAGCAGCCAAGATTGGGGACCGCAGTACTTC. Its translation is CASSQDWGPQYF.

The V and J genes are TRBV11-2 and TRBJ2-3; either TRBD1 or TRBD2 may fit D (6 bases each). The CDR3 spans 17 residues. V was pared by 4 bases and J by 1 base, with 18 bases between. CDR1 is SGHAT and CDR2 is FQNNGV in the germline V gene. The CDR3 sequence is CASSWVRGDARTDTQYF. CDR3 bases: TGTGCCAGCAGCTGGGTGAGGGGGGACGCCCGCACAGATACGCAGTATTTT.

V gene TRBV3-1 combines with J gene TRBJ2-3, with 7 nucleotides matching TRBD2. The CDR3 has 16 amino acids. The V gene's germline CDR1 is LGHDT and CDR2 YNNKEL (reference sequence). V gave up 4 bases and J gave up 6 bases; unmatched junction bases: 13. The CDR3 sequence: CASSRGWGGIPDTQYF. For the CDR3, the DNA is TGTGCCAGCAGCCGGGGCTGGGGGGGGATCCCGGATACGCAGTATTTT.

This clonotype was observed a few times. The chain links TRBV12-3 or TRBV12-4 to TRBJ1-6; D gene ambiguous. The CDR3 consists of 14 residues. V lost 6 bases and J lost 0, with 6 bases in between. The CDR3: CASRASSYNSPLHF. In DNA form, the CDR3 reads TGTGCCAGCAGAGCTAGCTCCTATAATTCACCCCTCCACTTT.

The V and J genes are TRBV5-1 and TRBJ1-1; possible D gene TRBD1, 6 bases. The CDR3 totals 15 residues. Per the germline V gene, CDR1 is SGHRS and CDR2 is YFSETQ. The V gene lost 2 bases and the J gene lost 7 bases, with 18 bases spanning the gap. CDR3 protein: CASSFTGTPRLEAFF. CDR3 bases: TGCGCCAGCAGCTTTACAGGGACCCCAAGGCTTGAAGCTTTCTTT.

V usage is TRBV20-1 and J usage is TRBJ2-5; D gene uncertain. Germline lookup yields CDR1 DFQATT and CDR2 SNEGSKA (reference sequence). This CDR3 has 14 residues. V was cut by 0 bases and J by 5 bases, with 13 bases left in between. In DNA form, the CDR3 reads TGCAGTGCTAGAGATCCGGACCAGTGGGAGACCCAGTACTTC. It is translated as CSARDPDQWETQYF.

A few counts support this clonotype. The chain is built from TRBV7-3 and TRBJ2-7; unclear D gene. From germline, CDR1 is SGHTA and CDR2 FQGTGA. The CDR3 totals 13 residues. V was shortened by 9 bases and J by 0 bases, with 12 bases between the two germline ends. The CDR3 sequence: CASAQTPSYEQYF. CDR3 DNA: TGTGCCAGTGCCCAGACCCCCTCCTACGAGCAGTACTTC.

The DNA of the CDR3 is TGTGCCAGCAGTTACGCGGGTTCGTTGGATACGCAGTATTTT. Amino acids: CASSYAGSLDTQYF. The rearrangement links TRBV12-3 or TRBV12-4 to TRBJ2-3, with a tentative D call TRBD2 (5 bases). This CDR3 is 14 amino acids long. The V end was cut by 4 bases, the J end by 6 bases, with 14 bases between.